This is a list of T cell receptor beta chains from one sample in a study of T cell responses to AZD1222 COVID-19 vaccine. TCRdb's copy holds only in-frame clones and misses some; the assay was immunoSEQ multiplex PCR. The table has some 140,000 clones, 92% seen once; the top ten hold roughly 3.1%. Sequencing was performed on peripheral blood, taken on day 0 of AZD1222 vaccination. These receptors were obtained from an adult in good health. The CDR3 runs from the conserved cysteine through the conserved F or W. Each record gives: CDR3 DNA, CDR3 protein, V gene, J gene, clone size, D gene. D genes are given only for firm matches. Clone size appears in some rows only: once, few, many, or a class for an expanded clone.

TGTGCCAGCAGCTCCTCGGGCGGTGAGGCTGGAAACACCATATATTTT	CASSSSGGEAGNTIYF	TRBV11-1	TRBJ1-3	NA	NA
TGTGCCAGCTCACTAACAGGGGGAACTGGAAACACCATATATTTT	CASSLTGGTGNTIYF	TRBV18	TRBJ1-3	NA	TRBD1
TGTGCCAGCAGCGTCTCCGTAGGGGGCAGAGATACGCAGTATTTT	CASSVSVGGRDTQYF	TRBV9	TRBJ2-3	NA	TRBD1
TGTGCCAGCAGCCAAGACAGCGGGCGGCCTTATGGCTACACCTTC	CASSQDSGRPYGYTF	TRBV14	TRBJ1-2	NA	NA
TGTGCCACCAGTGATTATCGACAAAACGACAATGAGCAGTTCTTC	CATSDYRQNDNEQFF	TRBV24-1	TRBJ2-1	NA	NA
TGTGCCAGCAGACAGGGGAACCGCTACGAGCAGTACTTC	CASRQGNRYEQYF	TRBV25-1	TRBJ2-7	NA	TRBD1
TGTGCCAGCAGCTCCACAGGGGTTACTGAAGCTTTCTTT	CASSSTGVTEAFF	TRBV7-9	TRBJ1-1	NA	TRBD1
TGTGCCAGTAGTCTTCGGACAGGGGGCTCCTACAATGAGCAGTTCTTC	CASSLRTGGSYNEQFF	TRBV19	TRBJ2-1	once	TRBD1
TGTGCCAGCAGTCCACCCCCGAGAGGTCAGCCCCAGCATTTT	CASSPPPRGQPQHF	TRBV28	TRBJ1-5	NA	NA
TGTGCCAACCCGATGATGAAGACTCGCCGAATCACAGATACGCAGTATTTT	CANPMMKTRRITDTQYF	TRBV3-1/TRBV3-2	TRBJ2-3	NA	NA
TGTGCCAGCAGCTTAAGTCTGGGGGGCGATAGGTCTGGAAACACCATATATTTT	CASSLSLGGDRSGNTIYF	TRBV13	TRBJ1-3	NA	NA
TGTGCCAGTAGTATCCACGAACGGACAGGTTCTCAAGAGACCCAGTACTTC	CASSIHERTGSQETQYF	TRBV19	TRBJ2-5	NA	TRBD1
TGTGCCAGTAGCAAAGGGGCCGGGACAGGGGAGGTTTTGGAAAAACTGTTTTTT	CASSKGAGTGEVLEKLFF	TRBV19	TRBJ1-4	NA	TRBD1
TGTGCCAGCAGCCCGGGAAACTATGGCTACACCTTC	CASSPGNYGYTF	TRBV6-2/TRBV6-3	TRBJ1-2	NA	NA
TGTGCCAGCAGCGTAACAGGGGGCCCTACGTACGAGCAGTACTTC	CASSVTGGPTYEQYF	TRBV7-6	TRBJ2-7	NA	TRBD1
TGTGCCACCAGCAGAGATGTGGTTCAGGTTGCCCAGTACTTC	CATSRDVVQVAQYF	TRBV15	TRBJ2-5	NA	NA
TGTGCCATCAGAACTAGCGGGAGTGAGAACATTCAGTACTTC	CAIRTSGSENIQYF	TRBV10-3	TRBJ2-4	NA	TRBD2
TGCGCCAGCAGCCAAGTCTCCGGGACAGGGTATAATTCACCCCTCCACTTT	CASSQVSGTGYNSPLHF	TRBV4-3	TRBJ1-6	NA	TRBD1
TGTGCCATCAGTGAGTCGGGAGGGCCCGACACCGGGGAGCTGTTTTTT	CAISESGGPDTGELFF	TRBV10-3	TRBJ2-2	NA	TRBD2
TGTGCCAGCAGCTTATCCCGCCTAAACACTGAAGCTTTCTTT	CASSLSRLNTEAFF	TRBV7-9	TRBJ1-1	few	NA
TGTGCCAGCAGCGCTAGCGGGAGGGAGGAGACCCAGTACTTC	CASSASGREETQYF	TRBV9	TRBJ2-5	NA	TRBD2
TGTGCCAGCAGCGTAGGGGGGGAAAGTCAGCCCCAGCATTTT	CASSVGGESQPQHF	TRBV9	TRBJ1-5	once	NA
TGTGCCAGTAGTCCCCCGGGAGGGCACGAGCAGTACTTC	CASSPPGGHEQYF	TRBV19	TRBJ2-7	NA	TRBD2
TGTGCCAGCAGTGGGTGGGACAGGGGAGTCCCGTTCTTC	CASSGWDRGVPFF	TRBV28	TRBJ2-1	NA	TRBD1
TGTGCCAGCAGTTCCCGGACAGCGGATAGCAATCAGCCCCAGCATTTT	CASSSRTADSNQPQHF	TRBV28	TRBJ1-5	once	NA
TGTGCCAGCACCATGGACCGACTTACTAAAGAGACCCAGTACTTC	CASTMDRLTKETQYF	TRBV28	TRBJ2-5	once	NA
TGTGCCAGCAGCCCGGTCAGGGGGGGGACAGATACGCAGTATTTT	CASSPVRGGTDTQYF	TRBV11-2	TRBJ2-3	NA	NA
TGTGCCAGCAGCCTGCAGGGACGGCGGAAAACTGAAGCTTTCTTT	CASSLQGRRKTEAFF	TRBV7-9	TRBJ1-1	NA	NA
TGTGCCAGCAGCCCACAGGGGGATGGTTCTGCCGGGGAGCTGTTTTTT	CASSPQGDGSAGELFF	TRBV6-4	TRBJ2-2	NA	TRBD1
TGTGCCAGTAGTATAGACGATTCCTTTGGCTACACCTTC	CASSIDDSFGYTF	TRBV19	TRBJ1-2	NA	NA
TGTGCCAGCAGCGTAAGAGTCGGCAATAGCACACCCCTCCACTTT	CASSVRVGNSTPLHF	TRBV9	TRBJ1-6	few	NA
TGTGCCAGCAGCTTCCGGTTCCCTGAAGCTTTCTTT	CASSFRFPEAFF	TRBV11-1	TRBJ1-1	once	NA
TGTGCCAGCACCGGGACAGGGTCTGAAGCTTTCTTT	CASTGTGSEAFF	TRBV10-3	TRBJ1-1	NA	TRBD1
TGTGCCAGCAGCCCGACAGGGGGCAACCTTAATACCATATATTTT	CASSPTGGNLNTIYF	TRBV6-5	TRBJ1-3	NA	TRBD1
TGTGCCAGCAGTGAAGCGCTTAGACAGCCCCAGCATTTT	CASSEALRQPQHF	TRBV2	TRBJ1-5	NA	NA
TGTGCCAGCAGCTTAAATGGGAGGGGCGTTAATGAAAAACTGTTTTTT	CASSLNGRGVNEKLFF	TRBV7-8	TRBJ1-4	NA	NA
TGTGCCAGCAGCTTAGACAGGGAGGATTCACCCCTCCACTTT	CASSLDREDSPLHF	TRBV7-2	TRBJ1-6	NA	NA
TGCGCCAGCAGCTACACAGGGGGCGAAAATCAGCCCCAGCATTTT	CASSYTGGENQPQHF	TRBV5-1	TRBJ1-5	few	TRBD1
TGTGCCAGCAGTGAAGACAGGGGCTATGGCTACACCTTC	CASSEDRGYGYTF	TRBV3-1/TRBV3-2	TRBJ1-2	NA	TRBD1
TGCGCCAGCAGCTTGAATTCCGGGGGCAATGGCTACACCTTC	CASSLNSGGNGYTF	TRBV5-1	TRBJ1-2	NA	NA
TGCAGCGTTGAAGATAACCACGAGCAGTACTTC	CSVEDNHEQYF	TRBV29-1	TRBJ2-7	NA	NA
TGTGCCACCGGAGACAGGGGCAACTATGGCTACACCTTC	CATGDRGNYGYTF	TRBV27	TRBJ1-2	NA	TRBD1
TGCAGCGTCGCCCGGGACGGAAGTTCCTACGAGCAGTACTTC	CSVARDGSSYEQYF	TRBV29-1	TRBJ2-7	few	NA
TGTGCCAGCAGCGTAGTTCCTGACACTGGAAACACCATATATTTT	CASSVVPDTGNTIYF	TRBV9	TRBJ1-3	NA	NA
TGTGCCAGCAGCTCGGGACCCTATGGCTACACCTTC	CASSSGPYGYTF	TRBV5-6	TRBJ1-2	NA	NA